A selection of T cell receptor beta chains follows, all from one sample in a study of T cell responses to AZD1222 COVID-19 vaccine. The data were produced by immunoSEQ multiplex PCR, yet TCRdb's version contains in-frame clones alone and is incomplete. The data contain 90,000 to 140,000 clones, 85% to 90% of them singletons. The specimen was peripheral blood, collected on day 0 of AZD1222 vaccination. These receptors originate from an adult in good health. Both conserved end residues are part of each CDR3. A D gene is named only where the DNA matches it firmly. Not all rows give a size; the values are once, few, many and, for expanded clones, a class.

v_gene,d_gene,j_gene,abundance,CDR3aa,CDR3nt
TRBV18,TRBD2,TRBJ2-5,-,CASSSTTGASGYQETQYF,TGTGCCAGCTCATCCACAACGGGAGCTAGCGGATACCAAGAGACCCAGTACTTC
TRBV12-3/TRBV12-4,-,TRBJ1-1,-,CASSLVGEGEAFF,TGTGCCAGCAGTTTAGTAGGGGAGGGAGAAGCTTTCTTT
TRBV3-1/TRBV3-2,-,TRBJ2-7,-,CASSPASGDYEQYF,TGTGCCAGCAGCCCAGCCTCAGGGGACTACGAGCAGTACTTC
TRBV27,-,TRBJ1-6,-,CASGTSYNSPLHF,TGTGCCAGCGGGACTAGCTACAATTCACCCCTCCACTTT
TRBV6-4,TRBD2,TRBJ2-7,few,CASSPTSGGPNEQYF,TGTGCCAGCAGTCCGACTAGCGGGGGGCCGAACGAGCAGTACTTC
TRBV15,-,TRBJ2-3,-,CATSSFQGGGSDTQYF,TGTGCCACCAGCAGTTTCCAGGGCGGAGGATCAGATACGCAGTATTTT
TRBV7-9,-,TRBJ1-1,-,CASSFSGNEAFF,TGTGCCAGCAGCTTTTCGGGGAATGAAGCTTTCTTT
TRBV15,-,TRBJ2-1,-,CATSREGGFGGEQFF,TGTGCCACCAGCAGAGAAGGGGGGTTTGGTGGGGAGCAGTTCTTC
TRBV5-3,TRBD1,TRBJ2-7,-,CARSLNRGTYEQYF,TGTGCCAGAAGCTTGAACAGGGGAACCTACGAGCAGTACTTC
TRBV6-5,-,TRBJ1-1,-,CASIIGTEAFF,TGTGCCAGCATCATTGGGACTGAAGCTTTCTTT
TRBV7-6,-,TRBJ2-1,-,CASSLEGLGTYNEQFF,TGTGCCAGCAGCTTAGAGGGATTGGGTACCTACAATGAGCAGTTCTTC
TRBV12-3/TRBV12-4,TRBD2,TRBJ2-5,-,CASSGLALETQYF,TGTGCCAGCAGTGGACTAGCGCTCGAGACCCAGTACTTC
TRBV12-5,-,TRBJ2-6,-,CASGDTVCRTSRANVLTF,TGTGCTAGTGGTGACACTGTTTGCAGGACAAGTCGGGCCAACGTCCTGACTTTC
TRBV3-1/TRBV3-2,TRBD1,TRBJ1-6,-,CASSQDTRGRPPLHF,TGTGCCAGCAGCCAAGATACCAGGGGGAGGCCACCCCTCCACTTT
TRBV3-1/TRBV3-2,-,TRBJ1-4,once,CASSLEEKKLFF,TGTGCCAGCAGCCTCGAGGAGAAAAAACTGTTTTTT
TRBV25-1,TRBD1,TRBJ1-1,-,CASKPGGATEAFF,TGTGCCAGCAAGCCAGGGGGCGCGACTGAAGCTTTCTTT
TRBV5-8,TRBD1,TRBJ2-6,-,CASTPGQYPSGANVLTF,TGTGCCAGCACCCCGGGACAGTATCCCTCTGGGGCCAACGTCCTGACTTTC
TRBV28,-,TRBJ2-1,-,CASTSGVGEGAYNEQFF,TGTGCCAGCACCTCGGGGGTAGGGGAGGGGGCCTACAATGAGCAGTTCTTC
TRBV28,-,TRBJ2-7,-,CASSAPGSNGKGDEQYF,TGTGCCAGCAGTGCCCCAGGTTCTAACGGGAAGGGGGACGAGCAGTACTTC
TRBV10-1,TRBD2,TRBJ2-3,-,CASSPGLAGGNTQYF,TGCGCCAGCAGTCCGGGACTAGCGGGGGGAAATACGCAGTATTTT
TRBV5-5,TRBD1,TRBJ1-2,-,CASSLDRGNYGYTF,TGTGCCAGCAGCTTGGACAGGGGGAACTATGGCTACACCTTC
TRBV7-2,-,TRBJ1-1,once,CASSLAVGTEAFF,TGTGCCAGCAGCTTAGCAGTCGGCACTGAAGCTTTCTTT